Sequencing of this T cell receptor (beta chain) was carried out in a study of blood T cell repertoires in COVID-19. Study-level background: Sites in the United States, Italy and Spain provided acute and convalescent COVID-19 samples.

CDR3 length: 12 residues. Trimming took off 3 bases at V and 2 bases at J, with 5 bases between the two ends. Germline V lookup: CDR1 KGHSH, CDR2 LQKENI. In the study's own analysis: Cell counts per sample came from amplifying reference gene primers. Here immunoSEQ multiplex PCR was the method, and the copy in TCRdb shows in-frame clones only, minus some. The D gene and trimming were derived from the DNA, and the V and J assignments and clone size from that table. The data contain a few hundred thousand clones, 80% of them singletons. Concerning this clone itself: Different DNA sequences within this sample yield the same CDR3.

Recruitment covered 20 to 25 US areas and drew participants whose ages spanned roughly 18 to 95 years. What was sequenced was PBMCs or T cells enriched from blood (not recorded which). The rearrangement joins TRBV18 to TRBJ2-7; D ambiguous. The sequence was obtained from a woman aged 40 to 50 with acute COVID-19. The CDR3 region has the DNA TGTGCCAGCTCACCTACAGCCTACGAGCAGTACTTC. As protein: CASSPTAYEQYF.